These T cell receptor beta chains were read from a single sample in a study of vaccination and CD4 T cells after COVID-19. TCRdb re-called the PCR reads with MiXCR, one entry per CDR3 protein. The table shows over 11,000 distinct CDR3 sequences, with about 56% occurring only once. Antigens for these TCRs are unknown. The source was CD4+ T cells from blood, cultured in vitro, collected before SARS-CoV-2 vaccination. The source is a human donor who had recovered from COVID-19. CDR3s include the opening cysteine and the closing phenylalanine or tryptophan. A D gene is named only where the DNA matches it firmly. The size entry is marked missing in some rows and otherwise reads once, few, many or a size class.

TRBV4-3	.	.	12	TRBJ1-1	TGCGCCAGCAGCCCGGCCGGGGGAGACGCTTTCTTT	CASSPAGGDAFF
TRBV19	.	TRBD2	17	TRBJ2-7	TGTGCCAGTAGTACTCTAGCGGGAACGTCCGGCTCCTACGAGCAGTACTTC	CASSTLAGTSGSYEQYF
TRBV10-3	.	TRBD1	14	TRBJ2-1	TGTGCCATCAGACCGGGACAGGGAGGTAATGAGCAGTTCTTC	CAIRPGQGGNEQFF
TRBV7-2	.	.	12	TRBJ1-2	TGTGCCAGCAGCTTAACGATACTCCCGGGGCACTTC	CASSLTILPGHF
TRBV4-2	.	.	13	TRBJ1-5	TGTGCCAGCAGCCAAGATCAGAAACAGCCCCAGCATTTT	CASSQDQKQPQHF
TRBV7-9	.	TRBD1	16	TRBJ2-2	TGTGCCAGCAGGCACTTTAGACAGGGGCGGACCGGGGAGCTGTTTTTT	CASRHFRQGRTGELFF
TRBV7-2	.	.	18	TRBJ1-1	TGTGCCAGCAGCTTAGAGGTGTTGGGGGGATCGGGGAACACTGAAGCTTTCTTT	CASSLEVLGGSGNTEAFF
TRBV7-3	.	.	15	TRBJ2-2	TGTGCCAGCAGCTTATCAGGGGTCAACACCGGGGAGCTGTTTTTT	CASSLSGVNTGELFF
TRBV25-1	few	TRBD1	14	TRBJ1-6	TGTGCCAGCAGTGCCGGGACAGTCGGGAGACCCCTCCACTTT	CASSAGTVGRPLHF
TRBV7-9	few	TRBD1	15	TRBJ1-1	TGTGCCAGCAGCTTAGTGTCAGGGGGGACCACTGAAGCTTTCTTT	CASSLVSGGTTEAFF
TRBV2	once	TRBD2	13	TRBJ2-1	TGTGCCAGCACAAAGCGGGAGTCGAATGAGCAGTTCTTC	CASTKRESNEQFF
TRBV7-9	.	TRBD1	16	TRBJ2-3	TGTGCCAGCAGAAGCCGGACAGGGTCCTGGACAGATACGCAGTATTTT	CASRSRTGSWTDTQYF
TRBV19	.	TRBD2	16	TRBJ2-1	TGTGCCAGTAGTATAAGACTAGCGGGGGGCTCCAATGAGCAGTTCTTC	CASSIRLAGGSNEQFF
TRBV20-1	.	TRBD1	16	TRBJ1-1	TGCAGTGCTAACTCCGGGACAGGGGATATGAACACTGAAGCTTTCTTT	CSANSGTGDMNTEAFF
TRBV10-3	.	.	16	TRBJ2-7	TGTGCCATCAGTGAGCCCCAGGGGAGTAATTGGTACGAGCAGTACTTC	CAISEPQGSNWYEQYF
TRBV27	.	.	13	TRBJ1-3	TGTGCCAGCAGTGGGGGGGCAGGAAACACCATATATTTT	CASSGGAGNTIYF
TRBV7-3	.	TRBD1	14	TRBJ1-2	TGTGCCAGCGGACAGGGTATTACCAACTATGGCTACACCTTC	CASGQGITNYGYTF
TRBV10-3	.	TRBD1	13	TRBJ1-3	TGTGCCATTCGGACAGGGGCTGGAAACACCATATATTTT	CAIRTGAGNTIYF
TRBV30	.	.	13	TRBJ1-2	TGTGCCTGGAGTGTACTGAACACCTATGGCTACACCTTC	CAWSVLNTYGYTF
TRBV11-2	.	TRBD1	15	TRBJ2-5	TGTGCCAGCAGCGTGGGACAGGGGGCCCCAGAGACCCAGTACTTC	CASSVGQGAPETQYF
TRBV14	.	.	14	TRBJ1-1	TGTGCCAGCAGCCAGAGAGGGGGTGTGACTGAAGCTTTCTTT	CASSQRGGVTEAFF
TRBV28	once	TRBD1	14	TRBJ1-2	TGTGCCAGCAGAAAAGACAGGGGCGTCTATGGCTACACCTTC	CASRKDRGVYGYTF
TRBV10-3	once	TRBD1	14	TRBJ2-3	TGTGCCATACAGGGACAGGACCACTCGGATACGCAGTATTTT	CAIQGQDHSDTQYF
TRBV20-1	once	.	14	TRBJ2-3	TGCAGTGCTAGAGGTGGAGCGGCCACAGATACGCAGTATTTT	CSARGGAATDTQYF
TRBV15	.	.	15	TRBJ1-2	TGTGCCACCAGCAGAGATTTGAGGGGCGGCCGGGGCTACACCTTC	CATSRDLRGGRGYTF
TRBV7-2	few	.	13	TRBJ2-3	TGTGCCAGTTTAATTCCTAGCACAGATACGCAGTATTTT	CASLIPSTDTQYF
TRBV6-2/TRBV6-3	.	.	13	TRBJ1-1	TGTGCCAGCAGTATACGCACGAACACTGAAGCTTTCTTT	CASSIRTNTEAFF
TRBV7-2	.	.	15	TRBJ1-3	TGTGCCAGCAGCTTAGCTGGGCAGTCTGGAAACACCATATATTTT	CASSLAGQSGNTIYF
TRBV7-2	few	.	17	TRBJ1-5	TGTGCCAGCAGCTTATTACGAGGGTCGGATAGCAATCAGCCCCAGCATTTT	CASSLLRGSDSNQPQHF
TRBV20-1	few	TRBD1	15	TRBJ1-5	TGCAGTGCTAGGTCGGACAGGGAAAGGGGGCAGCCCCAGCATTTT	CSARSDRERGQPQHF
TRBV21-1	.	.	15	TRBJ2-7	TGTGCCAGCAGCAAAGAACGCAGGGGGCTGAATGTGCAGTACTTC	CASSKERRGLNVQYF
TRBV20-1	.	.	14	TRBJ2-5	TGCAGTGCTAGAGGGGCAAGCAGACAAGAGACCCAGTACTTC	CSARGASRQETQYF
TRBV6-1	few	TRBD1	14	TRBJ1-5	TGTGCCAGCAGGAGACAGGGGTCCTACCAGCCCCAGCATTTT	CASRRQGSYQPQHF
TRBV19	few	TRBD1	14	TRBJ1-2	TGTGCCAGCAGTATAGGGGGCCCTAACTATGGCTACACCTTC	CASSIGGPNYGYTF
TRBV11-3	few	TRBD2	16	TRBJ2-3	TGTGCCAGCAGCTCCCGTGGTAGCGGGGGCACAGATACGCAGTATTTT	CASSSRGSGGTDTQYF
TRBV14	.	.	14	TRBJ1-6	TGTGCCAGCAGCCAGGAGGTAGCGAATTCACCCCTCCACTTT	CASSQEVANSPLHF
TRBV7-2	few	TRBD1	14	TRBJ1-1	TGTGCCAGCAGCGTAGACAGGGTTCAAACTGAAGCTTTCTTT	CASSVDRVQTEAFF
TRBV20-1	.	TRBD1	16	TRBJ1-2	TGCAGTGCTGGACTGACAGGGGCGAGGGCGGACTATGGCTACACCTTC	CSAGLTGARADYGYTF
TRBV27	.	.	14	TRBJ2-1	TGTGCCAGCAGTTTCCTCGACAGCTACAATGAGCAGTTCTTC	CASSFLDSYNEQFF
TRBV7-3	.	TRBD2	18	TRBJ2-1	TGTGCCAGCAGCTTAACGTTGCGTGGCGGGGGCTCCTACAATGAGCAGTTCTTC	CASSLTLRGGGSYNEQFF
TRBV6-5	.	.	14	TRBJ2-5	TGTGCCAGCAGTTACGGTCGGTGGAGCGAGACCCAGTACTTC	CASSYGRWSETQYF
TRBV6-1	.	TRBD1	17	TRBJ1-1	TGTGCCAGCAGTCGAGGACAGGGGGTCGTGATGGGCACTGAAGCTTTCTTT	CASSRGQGVVMGTEAFF
TRBV11-2	few	.	14	TRBJ1-1	TGTGCCAGCAGCTTGGGACATACGAACACTGAAGCTTTCTTT	CASSLGHTNTEAFF
TRBV6-1	few	TRBD1	17	TRBJ1-5	TGTGCCAGCAGTGATAGGGGGACAGGGGGAAGCAATCAGCCCCAGCATTTT	CASSDRGTGGSNQPQHF
TRBV19	.	.	14	TRBJ1-2	TGTGCCAGTAGTATATCCCAGGCGCACTATGGCTACACCTTC	CASSISQAHYGYTF
TRBV24-1	large	TRBD1	16	TRBJ1-5	TGTGCCACCAGTGACCCCCGGACAGGCAACAATCAGCCCCAGCATTTT	CATSDPRTGNNQPQHF
TRBV19	.	.	11	TRBJ2-3	TGTGCCAGTAGCAACACAGATACGCAGTATTTT	CASSNTDTQYF
TRBV20-1	.	.	14	TRBJ2-5	TGCAGTGCTGTTATCCCGGGACTCCAAGAGACCCAGTACTTC	CSAVIPGLQETQYF
TRBV20-1	.	.	13	TRBJ1-4	TGCAGTGCTAGGCCTTTCGCTAATGAAAAACTGTTTTTT	CSARPFANEKLFF
TRBV20-1	.	TRBD1	14	TRBJ1-5	TGCAGTGCTAGTCCCGGACAGGTTAATCAGCCCCAGCATTTT	CSASPGQVNQPQHF
TRBV20-1	.	TRBD1	17	TRBJ1-5	TGCAGTGCTAGAGTGGGGACAGGGGTCGGTAGCAATCAGCCCCAGCATTTT	CSARVGTGVGSNQPQHF
TRBV10-3	few	.	12	TRBJ2-7	TGTGCCATCTCCCCCGGACTCTACGAGCAGTACTTC	CAISPGLYEQYF